This entry describes one TCR beta chain. The antigen is not known. These data belong to a study of T cells in localized non-small cell lung cancer. Study-wide points: Tumor showed lower T cell clonality than uninvolved adjacent lung, where it was highest. The study linked higher blood T cell density to longer overall survival. Adjacent lung held a median 57 of the top 100 tumor clones.

The germline V gene encodes CDR1 LGHNA and CDR2 YNFKEQ. Deletions cut 0 bases from V and 2 bases from J, with 14 bases between. The CDR3 has 18 amino acids. Data came from immunoSEQ multiplex PCR; TCRdb stores just in-frame clones and leaves some out. This sample has under 15,000 clones, with more than 70% found just once. The sample here was peripheral blood, taken before any cancer treatment. The chain combines TRBV4-2 with TRBJ2-6; no clear D. This TCR came from a male donor aged 60 or older with stage I lung adenocarcinoma. As DNA, the CDR3 is TGTGCCAGCAGCCAAGAAGGGCCGAAGATAGCTGGGGCCAACGTCCTGACTTTC. This translates into CASSQEGPKIAGANVLTF.